This T cell receptor beta chain was sequenced during a study of cytomegalovirus exposure and HLA in healthy donors. Clones were read by immunoSEQ multiplex PCR, and TCRdb kept only the in-frame ones, dropping some. This sample has over 75,000 clones, with around 85% found just once. This clone appeared a few times. The ends lost 4 bases at V and 3 bases at J; junction bases unmatched: 4. Per the germline V gene, CDR1 is SGHRS and CDR2 is YFSETQ. The CDR3 is made up of 17 amino acids. V is TRBV5-1 and J is TRBJ2-2; 15 nucleotides agree with TRBD2. Sequencing used PBMCs. This clonotype was obtained from a man between 18 and 29 years old in good health and CMV-seropositive. The CDR3 sequence is CASSTRTSGRDTGELFF. The CDR3 coding sequence is TGCGCCAGCAGCACCAGGACTAGCGGGAGGGACACCGGGGAGCTGTTTTTT.